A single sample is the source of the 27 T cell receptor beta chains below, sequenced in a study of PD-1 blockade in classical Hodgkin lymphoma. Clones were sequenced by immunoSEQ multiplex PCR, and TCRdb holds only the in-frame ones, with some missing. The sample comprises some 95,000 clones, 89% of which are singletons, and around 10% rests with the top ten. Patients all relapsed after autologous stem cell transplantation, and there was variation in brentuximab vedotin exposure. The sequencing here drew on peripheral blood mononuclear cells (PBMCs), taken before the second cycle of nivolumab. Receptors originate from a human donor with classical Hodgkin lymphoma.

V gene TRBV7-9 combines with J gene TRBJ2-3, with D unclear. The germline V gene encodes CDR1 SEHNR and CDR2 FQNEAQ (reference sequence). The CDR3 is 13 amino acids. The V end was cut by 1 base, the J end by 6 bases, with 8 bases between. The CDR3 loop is CASSLDMGDTQYF. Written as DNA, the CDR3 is TGTGCCAGCAGCTTAGATATGGGTGATACGCAGTATTTT.

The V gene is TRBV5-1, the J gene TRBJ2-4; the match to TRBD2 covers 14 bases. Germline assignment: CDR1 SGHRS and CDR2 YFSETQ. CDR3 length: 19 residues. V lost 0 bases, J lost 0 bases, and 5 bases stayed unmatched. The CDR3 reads CASSLETSGRGLAKNIQYF. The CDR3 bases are TGCGCCAGCAGCTTGGAGACTAGCGGGAGGGGGCTAGCCAAAAACATTCAGTACTTC. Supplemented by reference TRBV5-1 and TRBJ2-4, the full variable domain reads KAGVTQTPRYLIKTRGQQVTLSCSPISGHRSVSWYQQTPGQGLQFLFEYFSETQRNKGNFPGRFSGRQFSNSRSEMNVSTLELGDSALYLCASSLETSGRGLAKNIQYFGAGTRLSVL.

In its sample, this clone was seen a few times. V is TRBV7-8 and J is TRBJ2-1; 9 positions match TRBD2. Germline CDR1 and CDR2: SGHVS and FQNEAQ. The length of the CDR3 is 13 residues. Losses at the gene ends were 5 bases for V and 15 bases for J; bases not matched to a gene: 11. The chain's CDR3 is CASSVGLAREGFF. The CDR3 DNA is TGTGCCAGCAGCGTTGGACTAGCGAGGGAAGGGTTCTTC. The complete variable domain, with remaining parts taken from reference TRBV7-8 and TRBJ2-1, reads GAGVSQSPRYKVAKRGQDVALRCDPISGHVSLFWYQQALGQGPEFLTYFQNEAQLDKSGLPSDRFFAERPEGSVSTLKIQRTQQEDSAVYLCASSVGLAREGFFGPGTRLTVL.

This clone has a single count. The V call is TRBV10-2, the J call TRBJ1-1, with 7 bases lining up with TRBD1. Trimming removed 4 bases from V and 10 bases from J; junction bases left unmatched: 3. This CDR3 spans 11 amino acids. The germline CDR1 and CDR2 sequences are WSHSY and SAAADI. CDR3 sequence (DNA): TGCGCCAGCAGTGGGACAGGTTCAGCTTTCTTT. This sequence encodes CASSGTGSAFF.

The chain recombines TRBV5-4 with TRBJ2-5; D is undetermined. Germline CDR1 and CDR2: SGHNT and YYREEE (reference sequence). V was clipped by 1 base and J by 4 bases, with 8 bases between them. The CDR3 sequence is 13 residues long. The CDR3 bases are TGTGCCAGCAGCTTGTGGGTCGGAGAGACCCAGTACTTC. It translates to CASSLWVGETQYF. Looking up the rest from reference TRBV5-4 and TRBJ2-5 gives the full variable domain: ETGVTQSPTHLIKTRGQQVTLRCSSQSGHNTVSWYQQALGQGPQFIFQYYREEENGRGNFPPRFSGLQFPNYSSELNVNALELDDSALYLCASSLWVGETQYFGPGTRLLVL.

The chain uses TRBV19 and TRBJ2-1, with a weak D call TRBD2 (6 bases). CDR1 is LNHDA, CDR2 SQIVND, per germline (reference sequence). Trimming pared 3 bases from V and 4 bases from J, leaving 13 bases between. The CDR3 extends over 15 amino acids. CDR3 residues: CASSMVSGPYNEQFF. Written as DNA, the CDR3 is TGTGCCAGTAGTATGGTTAGCGGACCGTACAATGAGCAGTTCTTC.

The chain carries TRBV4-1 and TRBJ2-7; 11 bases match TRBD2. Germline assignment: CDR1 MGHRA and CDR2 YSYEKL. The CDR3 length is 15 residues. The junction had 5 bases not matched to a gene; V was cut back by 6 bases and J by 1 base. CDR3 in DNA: TGCGCCAGCAGACCCGGGACTAGCGGTTCCTACGAGCAGTACTTC. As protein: CASRPGTSGSYEQYF.

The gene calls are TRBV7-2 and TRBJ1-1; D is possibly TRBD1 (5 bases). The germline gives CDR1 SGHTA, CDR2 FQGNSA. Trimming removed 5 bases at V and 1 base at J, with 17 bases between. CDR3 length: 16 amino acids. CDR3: CASSLGTGVENTEAFF. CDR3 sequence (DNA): TGTGCCAGCAGCCTCGGGACCGGGGTCGAGAACACTGAAGCTTTCTTT.

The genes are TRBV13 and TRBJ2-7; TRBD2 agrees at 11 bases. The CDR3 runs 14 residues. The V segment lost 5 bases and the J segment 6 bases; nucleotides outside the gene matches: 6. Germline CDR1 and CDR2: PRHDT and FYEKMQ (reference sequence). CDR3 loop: CASSPLAGVGEQYF. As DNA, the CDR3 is TGTGCCAGCAGCCCACTAGCGGGAGTAGGCGAGCAGTACTTC. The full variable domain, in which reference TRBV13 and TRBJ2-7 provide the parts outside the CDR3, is AAGVIQSPRHLIKEKRETATLKCYPIPRHDTVYWYQQGPGQDPQFLISFYEKMQSDKGSIPDRFSAQQFSDYHSELNMSSLELGDSALYFCASSPLAGVGEQYFGPGTRLTVT.

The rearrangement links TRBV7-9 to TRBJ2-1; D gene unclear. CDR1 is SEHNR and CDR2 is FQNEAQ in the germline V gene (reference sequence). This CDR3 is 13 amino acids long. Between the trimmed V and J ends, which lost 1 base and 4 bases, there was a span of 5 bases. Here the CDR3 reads CASSLGSYNEQFF. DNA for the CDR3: TGTGCCAGCAGCTTAGGATCTTACAATGAGCAGTTCTTC.

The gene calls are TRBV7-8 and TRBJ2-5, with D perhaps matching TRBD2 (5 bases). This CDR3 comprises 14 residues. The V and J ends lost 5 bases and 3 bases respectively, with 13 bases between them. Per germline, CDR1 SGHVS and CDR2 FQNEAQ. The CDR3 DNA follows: TGTGCCAGCAGCCCCGAGGCGGAGGAAGAGACCCAGTACTTC. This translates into CASSPEAEEETQYF. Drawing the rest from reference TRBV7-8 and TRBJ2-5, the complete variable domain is GAGVSQSPRYKVAKRGQDVALRCDPISGHVSLFWYQQALGQGPEFLTYFQNEAQLDKSGLPSDRFFAERPEGSVSTLKIQRTQQEDSAVYLCASSPEAEEETQYFGPGTRLLVL.

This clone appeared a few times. CDR3 DNA sequence: TGCAGCGTTGAAGTTGCGCTAGTAGACGAGCAGTACTTC. Translated: CSVEVALVDEQYF. The chain carries TRBV29-1 and TRBJ2-7; no reliable D call. Germline V gives CDR1 SQVTM, CDR2 ANQGSEA. The V and J ends lost 1 base and 5 bases respectively, with 12 bases between them. The CDR3 is 13 amino acids.

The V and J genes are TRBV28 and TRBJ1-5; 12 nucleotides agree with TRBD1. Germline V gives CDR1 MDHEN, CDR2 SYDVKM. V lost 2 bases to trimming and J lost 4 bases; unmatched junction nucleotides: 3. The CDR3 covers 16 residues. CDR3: CASSLPGQGANQPQHF. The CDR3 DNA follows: TGTGCCAGCAGTTTACCGGGACAGGGGGCTAATCAGCCCCAGCATTTT.

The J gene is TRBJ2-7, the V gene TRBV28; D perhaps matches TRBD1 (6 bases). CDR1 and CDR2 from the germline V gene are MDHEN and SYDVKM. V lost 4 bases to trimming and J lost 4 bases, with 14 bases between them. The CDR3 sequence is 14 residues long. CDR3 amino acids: CASSWLAGAYEQYF. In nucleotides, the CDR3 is TGTGCCAGCAGTTGGTTGGCAGGGGCGTACGAGCAGTACTTC.

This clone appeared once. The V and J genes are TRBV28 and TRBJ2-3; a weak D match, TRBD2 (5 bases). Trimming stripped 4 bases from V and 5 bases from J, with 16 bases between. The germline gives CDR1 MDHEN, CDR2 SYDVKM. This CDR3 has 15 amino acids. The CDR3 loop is CASSSLGSRGDTQYF. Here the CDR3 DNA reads TGTGCCAGCAGTTCCTTGGGGAGCCGGGGAGATACGCAGTATTTT.

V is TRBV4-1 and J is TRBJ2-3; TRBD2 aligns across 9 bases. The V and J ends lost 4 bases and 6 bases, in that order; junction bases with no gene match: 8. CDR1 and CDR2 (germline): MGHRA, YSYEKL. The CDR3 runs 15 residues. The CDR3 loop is CASSLSSGGSDTQYF. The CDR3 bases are TGCGCCAGCAGCCTGAGTAGCGGGGGCTCGGATACGCAGTATTTT.

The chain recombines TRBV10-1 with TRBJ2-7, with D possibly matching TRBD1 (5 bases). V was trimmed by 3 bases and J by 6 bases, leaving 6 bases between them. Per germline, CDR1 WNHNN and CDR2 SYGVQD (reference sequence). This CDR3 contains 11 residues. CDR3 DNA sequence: TGCGCCAGCAGTGAAGGGGCCGAGCAGTACTTC. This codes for CASSEGAEQYF.

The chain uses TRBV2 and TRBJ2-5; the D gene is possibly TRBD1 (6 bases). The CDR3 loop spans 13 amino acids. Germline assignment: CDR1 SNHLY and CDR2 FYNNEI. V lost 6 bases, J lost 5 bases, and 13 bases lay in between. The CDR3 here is CASRGTWGETQYF. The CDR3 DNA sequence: TGTGCCAGCAGGGGGACATGGGGCGAGACCCAGTACTTC.

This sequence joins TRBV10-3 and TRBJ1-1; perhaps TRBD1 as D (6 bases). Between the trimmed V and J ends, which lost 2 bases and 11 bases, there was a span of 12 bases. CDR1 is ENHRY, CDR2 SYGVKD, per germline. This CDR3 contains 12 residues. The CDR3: CAISEGETGAFF. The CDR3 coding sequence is TGTGCCATCAGTGAGGGGGAAACAGGGGCTTTCTTT.

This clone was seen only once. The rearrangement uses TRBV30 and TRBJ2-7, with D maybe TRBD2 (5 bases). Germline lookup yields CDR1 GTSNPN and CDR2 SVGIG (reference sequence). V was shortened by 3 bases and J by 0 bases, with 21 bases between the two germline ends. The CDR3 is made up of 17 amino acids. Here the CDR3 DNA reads TGTGCCTGGAGACCCCCACCACGAGGGCCCAGCTCCTACGAGCAGTACTTC. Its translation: CAWRPPPRGPSSYEQYF.

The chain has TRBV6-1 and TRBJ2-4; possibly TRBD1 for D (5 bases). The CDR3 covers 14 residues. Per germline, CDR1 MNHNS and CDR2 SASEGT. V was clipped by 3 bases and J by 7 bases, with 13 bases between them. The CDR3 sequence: CASSDRASRNIQYF. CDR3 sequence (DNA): TGTGCCAGCAGTGACAGGGCCTCAAGGAACATTCAGTACTTC.

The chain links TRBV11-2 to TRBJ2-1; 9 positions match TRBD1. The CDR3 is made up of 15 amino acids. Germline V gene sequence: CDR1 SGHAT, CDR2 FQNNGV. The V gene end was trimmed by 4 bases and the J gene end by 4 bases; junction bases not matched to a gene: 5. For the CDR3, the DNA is TGTGCCAGCAGCTCTTGGACAGGGGATTACAATGAGCAGTTCTTC. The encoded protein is CASSSWTGDYNEQFF.

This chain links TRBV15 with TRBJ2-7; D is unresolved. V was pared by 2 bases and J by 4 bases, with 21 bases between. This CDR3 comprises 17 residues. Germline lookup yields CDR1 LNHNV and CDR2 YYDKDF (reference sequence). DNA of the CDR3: TGTGCCACCAGCAGAAGTTGGTCGCCAAGTGGAACGTACGAGCAGTACTTC. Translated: CATSRSWSPSGTYEQYF.

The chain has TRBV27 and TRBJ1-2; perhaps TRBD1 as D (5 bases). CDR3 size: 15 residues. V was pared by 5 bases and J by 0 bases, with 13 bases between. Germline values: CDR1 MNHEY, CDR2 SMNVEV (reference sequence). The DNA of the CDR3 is TGTGCCAGCAGTAATTCAGGGCTAGCTAACTATGGCTACACCTTC. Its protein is CASSNSGLANYGYTF.

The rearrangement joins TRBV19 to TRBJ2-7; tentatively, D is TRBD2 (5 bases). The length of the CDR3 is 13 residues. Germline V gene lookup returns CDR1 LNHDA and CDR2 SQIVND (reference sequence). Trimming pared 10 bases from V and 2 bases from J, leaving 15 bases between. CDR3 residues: CATRPRETYEQYF. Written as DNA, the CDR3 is TGTGCCACCAGACCCCGGGAAACCTACGAGCAGTACTTC. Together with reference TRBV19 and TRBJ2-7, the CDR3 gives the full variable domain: DGGITQSPKYLFRKEGQNVTLSCEQNLNHDAMYWYRQDPGQGLRLIYYSQIVNDFQKGDIAEGYSVSREKKESFPLTVTSAQKNPTAFYLCATRPRETYEQYFGPGTRLTVT.

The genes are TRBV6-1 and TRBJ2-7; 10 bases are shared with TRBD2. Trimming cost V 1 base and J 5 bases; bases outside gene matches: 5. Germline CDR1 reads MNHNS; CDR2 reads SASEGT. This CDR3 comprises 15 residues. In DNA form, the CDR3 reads TGTGCCAGCAGTGAAGAAACTAGCGGGGTCCACGAGCAGTACTTC. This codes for CASSEETSGVHEQYF.

The CDR3, as DNA: TGTGCCAGCTCACGGAGCGGTTCCTACGAGCAGTACTTC. Protein product: CASSRSGSYEQYF. The chain employs TRBV18 and TRBJ2-7, with D possibly matching TRBD2 (5 bases). This CDR3 spans 13 amino acids. V was shortened by 4 bases and J by 1 base, with 8 bases between the two germline ends. The germline V gene encodes CDR1 KGHSH and CDR2 LQKENI.